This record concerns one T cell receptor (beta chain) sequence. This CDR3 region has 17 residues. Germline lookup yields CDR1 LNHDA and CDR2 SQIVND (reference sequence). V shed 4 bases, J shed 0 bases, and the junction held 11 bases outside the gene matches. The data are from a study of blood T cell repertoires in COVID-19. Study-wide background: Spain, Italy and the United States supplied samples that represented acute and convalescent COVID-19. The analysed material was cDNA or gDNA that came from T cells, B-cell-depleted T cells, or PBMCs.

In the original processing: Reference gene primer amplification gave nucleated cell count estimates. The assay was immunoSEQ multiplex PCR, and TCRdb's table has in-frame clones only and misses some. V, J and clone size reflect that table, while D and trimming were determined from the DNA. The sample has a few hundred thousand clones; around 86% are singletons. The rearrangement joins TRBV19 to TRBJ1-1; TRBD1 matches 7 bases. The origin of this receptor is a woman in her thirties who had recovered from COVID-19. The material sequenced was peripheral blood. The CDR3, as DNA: TGTGCCAGTAGTACCCGGACAGGCTCTATGCTGAACACTGAAGCTTTCTTT. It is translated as CASSTRTGSMLNTEAFF.